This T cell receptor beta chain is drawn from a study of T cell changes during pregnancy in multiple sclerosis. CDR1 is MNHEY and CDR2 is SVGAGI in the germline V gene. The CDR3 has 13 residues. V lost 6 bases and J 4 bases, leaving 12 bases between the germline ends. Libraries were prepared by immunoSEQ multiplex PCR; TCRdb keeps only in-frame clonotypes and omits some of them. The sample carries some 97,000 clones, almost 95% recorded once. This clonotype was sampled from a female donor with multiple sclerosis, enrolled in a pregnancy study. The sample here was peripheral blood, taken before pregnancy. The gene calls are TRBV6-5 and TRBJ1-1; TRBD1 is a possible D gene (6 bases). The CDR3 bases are TGTGCCAGCAGCCGAGGGGGTCCCACTGAAGCTTTCTTT. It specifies CASSRGGPTEAFF.